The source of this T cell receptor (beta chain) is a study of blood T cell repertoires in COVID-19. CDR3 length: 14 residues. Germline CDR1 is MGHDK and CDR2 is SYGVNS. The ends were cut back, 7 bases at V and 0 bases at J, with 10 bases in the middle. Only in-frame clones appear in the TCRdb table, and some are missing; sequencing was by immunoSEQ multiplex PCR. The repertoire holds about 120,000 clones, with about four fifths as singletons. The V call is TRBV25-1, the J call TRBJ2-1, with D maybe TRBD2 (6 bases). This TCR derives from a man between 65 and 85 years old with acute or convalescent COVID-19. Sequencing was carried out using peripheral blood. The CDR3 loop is CASTRSGSYNEQFF. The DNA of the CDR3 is TGTGCCAGCACGCGTAGCGGCTCCTACAATGAGCAGTTCTTC.